This TCR beta chain was sequenced in a study of blood T cell repertoires in COVID-19. This table comes from immunoSEQ multiplex PCR, and its TCRdb copy is limited to in-frame clones, with some not included. Altogether 200,000 to 250,000 clones are present, around 90% being singletons, with the ten largest covering about 0.79%. Trimming left V 5 bases short and J 3 bases short, with 11 bases between. CDR1 SGHAT and CDR2 FQDESV come from the germline V gene (reference sequence). This CDR3 has 13 residues. The clonotype was recovered from a man younger than 40 with COVID-19, enrolled during active disease. The gene calls are TRBV11-1 and TRBJ2-7, with D possibly being TRBD2 (5 bases). The sample taken for sequencing was peripheral blood. CDR3 in amino acids: CASSPDGDYEQYF. The DNA of the CDR3 is TGTGCCAGCAGCCCAGACGGGGACTACGAGCAGTACTTC.